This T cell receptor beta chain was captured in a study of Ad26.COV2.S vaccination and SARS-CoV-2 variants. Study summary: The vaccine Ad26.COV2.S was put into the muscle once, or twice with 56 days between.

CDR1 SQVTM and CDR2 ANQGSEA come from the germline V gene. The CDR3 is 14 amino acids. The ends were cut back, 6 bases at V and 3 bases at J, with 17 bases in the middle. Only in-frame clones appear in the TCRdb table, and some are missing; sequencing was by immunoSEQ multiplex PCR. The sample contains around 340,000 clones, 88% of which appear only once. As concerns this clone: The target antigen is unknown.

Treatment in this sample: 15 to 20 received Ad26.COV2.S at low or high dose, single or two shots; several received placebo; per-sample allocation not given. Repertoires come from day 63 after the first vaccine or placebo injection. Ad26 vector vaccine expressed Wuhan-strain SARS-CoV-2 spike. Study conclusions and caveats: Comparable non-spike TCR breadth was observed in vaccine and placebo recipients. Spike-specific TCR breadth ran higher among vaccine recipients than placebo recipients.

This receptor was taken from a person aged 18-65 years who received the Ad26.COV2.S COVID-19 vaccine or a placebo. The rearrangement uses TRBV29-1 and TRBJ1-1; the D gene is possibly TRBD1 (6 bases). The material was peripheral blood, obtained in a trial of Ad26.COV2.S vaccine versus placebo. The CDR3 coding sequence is TGCAGCGTCCCCTCAGTGGGGGCTGACACTGAAGCTTTCTTT. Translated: CSVPSVGADTEAFF.